The 16 T cell receptor beta chains in this list originate from one sample, sequenced in a study of cytomegalovirus exposure and HLA in healthy donors. 13 Jbeta primers and 60 Vbeta primers were used for the PCR. The repertoire was sequenced with immunoSEQ multiplex PCR; TCRdb's copy has only in-frame clones and lacks some. The sample yields some 110,000 clones, 70% seen once. Sequencing input: PBMCs. The source of these receptors is a young man in good health and CMV-seropositive.

This clone was seen once. The chain recombines TRBV27 with TRBJ1-2; D call uncertain. There are 13 residues in the CDR3. The germline V gene has CDR1 MNHEY and CDR2 SMNVEV (reference sequence). V lost 5 bases and J lost 2, with 9 bases in between. The CDR3 region has the DNA TGTGCCAGCAGTAGGACTTTCAACTATGGCTACACCTTC. Residues: CASSRTFNYGYTF.

This clone was observed a handful of times. V and J are TRBV27 and TRBJ2-3; tentatively, D is TRBD1 (6 bases). V lost 2 bases to trimming and J lost 0 bases, with 6 bases between them. The CDR3 covers 14 residues. CDR1 MNHEY and CDR2 SMNVEV come from the germline V gene (reference sequence). CDR3 DNA sequence: TGTGCCAGCAGTTTAGACAGGAGCACAGATACGCAGTATTTT. This encodes CASSLDRSTDTQYF.

The genes are TRBV7-8 and TRBJ2-3; tentatively, D is TRBD2 (5 bases). The CDR3 runs 13 residues. Germline V CDR1 and CDR2: SGHVS, FQNEAQ. V dropped 4 bases and J dropped 6 bases, with 11 bases sitting between them. The CDR3 DNA is TGTGCCAGCAGCTGGCGGGCGTATGATACGCAGTATTTT. It specifies CASSWRAYDTQYF.

This clone was recorded a few times. The chain combines TRBV2 with TRBJ2-1, with 7 bases lining up with TRBD2. Germline V gene data show CDR1 as SNHLY and CDR2 as FYNNEI. V lost 6 bases and J lost 1; bases outside the gene matches: 12. This CDR3 has 17 amino acids. The CDR3: CASRGGTPAGSYNEQFF. Written as DNA, the CDR3 is TGTGCCAGCAGGGGAGGGACTCCCGCCGGGTCCTACAATGAGCAGTTCTTC.

V usage is TRBV6-5 and J usage is TRBJ2-3, with a possible D match to TRBD2 (6 bases). Germline CDR1 and CDR2: MNHEY and SVGAGI. CDR3 length equals 16 residues. V was trimmed by 1 base and J by 4 bases, leaving 15 bases between them. CDR3 bases: TGTGCCAGCAGTTACTTAGGAGGGCCGGCGGCAGATACGCAGTATTTT. Amino acid sequence: CASSYLGGPAADTQYF.

V is TRBV28 and J is TRBJ2-7, with TRBD1 identical over 9 bases. Per the germline V gene, CDR1 is MDHEN and CDR2 is SYDVKM. After removal of 6 bases from V and 3 bases from J, the junction contained 6 bases not matched to a gene. The CDR3 is 14 residues long. The CDR3 protein is CASRGTGKGYEQYV. The CDR3 DNA reads as TGTGCCAGCAGGGGGACAGGGAAAGGCTACGAGCAGTACGTC.

V and J are TRBV4-1 and TRBJ1-4; 10 bases align to TRBD1. This CDR3 contains 17 residues. V lost 4 bases, J lost 6 bases, and 11 bases stayed unmatched. Germline CDR1 is MGHRA and CDR2 is YSYEKL. The DNA for the CDR3 is TGCGCCAGCAGCCCGACTATGGGACAGGGGCGAGATGAAAAACTGTTTTTT. This translates into CASSPTMGQGRDEKLFF.

The chain recombines TRBV30 with TRBJ1-1; 9 bases map to TRBD1. CDR3 size: 13 residues. V was clipped by 1 base and J by 5 bases; unmatched bases: 2. From germline, CDR1 is GTSNPN and CDR2 SVGIG (reference sequence). CDR3: CAWSADRGTEAFF. The DNA for the CDR3 is TGTGCCTGGAGTGCCGACAGGGGGACTGAAGCTTTCTTT. The whole variable domain, remainder taken from reference TRBV30 and TRBJ1-1, is SQTIHQWPATLVQPVGSPLSLECTVEGTSNPNLYWYRQAAGRGLQLLFYSVGIGQISSEVPQNLSASRPQDRQFILSSKKLLLSDSGFYLCAWSADRGTEAFFGQGTRLTVV.

This clone is a singleton in its sample. The chain links TRBV25-1 to TRBJ1-1; tentative D call: TRBD1 (5 bases). There are 15 residues in the CDR3. Per the germline V gene, CDR1 is MGHDK and CDR2 is SYGVNS. V dropped 6 bases and J dropped 4 bases, with 18 bases sitting between them. Here the CDR3 DNA reads TGTGCCAGCAGCGCCTGGGGGGGGGTTGGCACTGAAGCTTTCTTT. It yields the protein CASSAWGGVGTEAFF.

The chain links TRBV4-1 to TRBJ2-2, with 9 bases lining up with TRBD2. CDR1 is MGHRA, CDR2 YSYEKL, per germline. V shed 4 bases and J 3 bases; nucleotides not matched to a gene: 9. This CDR3 contains 17 residues. The CDR3 protein is CASSPVGAGGDTGELFF. DNA of the CDR3: TGCGCCAGCAGCCCCGTTGGAGCGGGGGGAGACACCGGGGAGCTGTTTTTT.

The CDR3 is CASSRAGLGRETQYF. As DNA, the CDR3 is TGCGCCAGCAGCCGGGCAGGGCTCGGGAGAGAGACCCAGTACTTC. V is TRBV5-1 and J is TRBJ2-5; tentatively, D is TRBD2 (6 bases). This CDR3 contains 15 residues. V lost 4 bases and J 4 bases, leaving 17 bases between the germline ends. Looked up from germline, CDR1 is SGHRS and CDR2 is YFSETQ.

The CDR3 is CASSQRTGGYEQYF. The CDR3 coding sequence is TGCGCCAGCAGCCAAAGGACAGGGGGCTACGAGCAGTACTTC. The V and J genes are TRBV4-1 and TRBJ2-7; 10 nucleotides line up with TRBD1. Per the germline V gene, CDR1 is MGHRA and CDR2 is YSYEKL. CDR3 size: 14 residues. J lost 3 bases, V lost 2 bases, and 1 base had no gene match.

This clone was counted once. The chain couples TRBV14 to TRBJ1-1; possible D gene TRBD1, 6 bases. CDR1 SGHDN and CDR2 FVKESK come from the germline V gene. CDR3 size: 15 residues. V was trimmed by 3 bases and J by 4 bases, leaving 15 bases between them. DNA of the CDR3: TGTGCCAGCAGCCAGGCTAGTACAGGGTCCACTGAAGCTTTCTTT. This encodes CASSQASTGSTEAFF.

The chain carries TRBV18 and TRBJ2-1, with TRBD2 matching over 11 bases. CDR1 KGHSH and CDR2 LQKENI come from the germline V gene. This CDR3 has 18 residues. V shed 0 bases, J shed 5 bases, and the junction held 9 bases outside the gene matches. The CDR3 region is CASSPPKGGLAAHNEQFF. The CDR3 region has the DNA TGTGCCAGCTCACCACCTAAAGGGGGACTAGCGGCGCACAATGAGCAGTTCTTC.

The chain uses TRBV7-3 and TRBJ2-3; 7 nucleotides line up with TRBD2. V trimming: 5 bases; J trimming: 6 bases; junction bases outside the gene matches: 17. CDR3 length: 17 residues. Germline CDR1 and CDR2: SGHTA and FQGTGA. The CDR3 DNA is TGTGCCAGCAGCAGGCTAGCGGTAGGCTCAGGTCCGGATACGCAGTATTTT. It translates to CASSRLAVGSGPDTQYF.

The rearrangement uses TRBV25-1 and TRBJ2-6; D possibly corresponds to TRBD2 (6 bases). Trimming shortened V by 3 bases and J by 0 bases, and 15 bases separated the two germline ends. Germline assignment: CDR1 MGHDK and CDR2 SYGVNS. The CDR3 contains 18 residues. For the CDR3, the DNA is TGTGCCAGCAGTGACGCGGGGTGGCCTAACTCTGGGGCCAACGTCCTGACTTTC. Translation gives CASSDAGWPNSGANVLTF.